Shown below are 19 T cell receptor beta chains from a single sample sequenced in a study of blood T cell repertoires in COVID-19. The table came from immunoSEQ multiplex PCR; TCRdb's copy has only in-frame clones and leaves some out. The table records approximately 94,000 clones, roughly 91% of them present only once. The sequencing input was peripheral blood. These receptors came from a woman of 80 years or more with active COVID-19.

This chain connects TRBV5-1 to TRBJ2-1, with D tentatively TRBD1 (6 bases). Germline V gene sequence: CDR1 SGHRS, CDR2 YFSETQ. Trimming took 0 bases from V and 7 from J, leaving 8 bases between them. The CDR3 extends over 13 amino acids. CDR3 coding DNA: TGCGCCAGCAGCTTGGGTCAGGGGAATGAGCAGTTCTTC. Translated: CASSLGQGNEQFF.

The CDR3 nucleotides are TGTGCCAGCAGTATCCTAGCGGGGAGGCAAGAGACCCAGTACTTC. Protein: CASSILAGRQETQYF. This chain connects TRBV7-3 to TRBJ2-5, with 9 bases aligning to TRBD2. CDR1 SGHTA and CDR2 FQGTGA come from the germline V gene. V gave up 6 bases and J gave up 2 bases; unmatched junction bases: 7. This CDR3 is 15 amino acids long.

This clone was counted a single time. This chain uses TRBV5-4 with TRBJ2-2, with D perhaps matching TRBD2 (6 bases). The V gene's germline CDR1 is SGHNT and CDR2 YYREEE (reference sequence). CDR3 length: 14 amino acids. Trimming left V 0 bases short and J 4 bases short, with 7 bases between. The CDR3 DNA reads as TGTGCCAGCAGCTTGGGGGGAGGCACCGGGGAGCTGTTTTTT. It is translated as CASSLGGGTGELFF.

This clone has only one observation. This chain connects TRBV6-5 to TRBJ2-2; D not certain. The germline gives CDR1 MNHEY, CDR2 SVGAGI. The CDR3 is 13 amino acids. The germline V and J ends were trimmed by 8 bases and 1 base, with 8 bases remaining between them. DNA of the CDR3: TGTGCCAGCGGGTCAGGGAACACCGGGGAGCTGTTTTTT. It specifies CASGSGNTGELFF.

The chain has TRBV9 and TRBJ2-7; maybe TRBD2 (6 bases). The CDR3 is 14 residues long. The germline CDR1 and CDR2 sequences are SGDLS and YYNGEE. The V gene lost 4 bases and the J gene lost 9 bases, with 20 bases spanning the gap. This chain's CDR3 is CASSPTWREGSQYF. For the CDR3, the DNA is TGTGCCAGCAGCCCGACATGGAGGGAAGGTTCGCAGTACTTC.

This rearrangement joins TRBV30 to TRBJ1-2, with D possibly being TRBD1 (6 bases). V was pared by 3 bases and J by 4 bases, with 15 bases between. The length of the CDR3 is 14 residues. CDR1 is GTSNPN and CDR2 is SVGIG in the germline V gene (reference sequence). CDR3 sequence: CAWRNRVLVYGYTF. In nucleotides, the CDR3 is TGTGCCTGGAGAAACAGGGTTCTGGTCTATGGCTACACCTTC.

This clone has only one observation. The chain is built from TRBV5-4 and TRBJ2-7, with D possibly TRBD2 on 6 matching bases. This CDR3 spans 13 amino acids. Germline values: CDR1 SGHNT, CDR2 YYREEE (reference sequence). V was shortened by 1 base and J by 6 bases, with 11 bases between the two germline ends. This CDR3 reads CASSLQEGGEQYF. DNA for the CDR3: TGTGCCAGCAGCTTGCAGGAGGGAGGCGAGCAGTACTTC. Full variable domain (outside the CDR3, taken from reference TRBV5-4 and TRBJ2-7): ETGVTQSPTHLIKTRGQQVTLRCSSQSGHNTVSWYQQALGQGPQFIFQYYREEENGRGNFPPRFSGLQFPNYSSELNVNALELDDSALYLCASSLQEGGEQYFGPGTRLTVT.

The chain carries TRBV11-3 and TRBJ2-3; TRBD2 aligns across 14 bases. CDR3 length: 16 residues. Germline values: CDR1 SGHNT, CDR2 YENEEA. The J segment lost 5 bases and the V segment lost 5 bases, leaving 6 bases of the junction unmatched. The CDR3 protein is CASSPGTSGSQDTQYF. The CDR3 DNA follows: TGTGCCAGCAGCCCCGGGACTAGCGGGAGTCAAGATACGCAGTATTTT.

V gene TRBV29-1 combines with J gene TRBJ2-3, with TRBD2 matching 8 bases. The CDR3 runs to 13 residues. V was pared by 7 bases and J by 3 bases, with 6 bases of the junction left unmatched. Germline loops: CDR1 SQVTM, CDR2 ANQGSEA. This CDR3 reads CSARLASTDTQYF. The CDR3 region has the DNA TGCAGCGCCAGACTAGCGAGTACAGATACGCAGTATTTT.

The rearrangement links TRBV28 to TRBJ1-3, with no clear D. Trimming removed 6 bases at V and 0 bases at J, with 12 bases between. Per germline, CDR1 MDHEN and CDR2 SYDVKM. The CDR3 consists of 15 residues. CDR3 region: CASSLSHDSGNTIYF. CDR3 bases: TGTGCCAGCAGCCTAAGTCACGACTCTGGAAACACCATATATTTT. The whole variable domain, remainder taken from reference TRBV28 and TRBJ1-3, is DVKVTQSSRYLVKRTGEKVFLECVQDMDHENMFWYRQDPGLGLRLIYFSYDVKMKEKGDIPEGYSVSREKKERFSLILESASTNQTSMYLCASSLSHDSGNTIYFGEGSWLTVV.

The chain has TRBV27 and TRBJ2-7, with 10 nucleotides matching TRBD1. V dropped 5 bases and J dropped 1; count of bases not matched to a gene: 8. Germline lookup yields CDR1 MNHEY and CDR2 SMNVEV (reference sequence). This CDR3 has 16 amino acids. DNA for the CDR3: TGTGCCAGCAGTCTTGGCTGGGGACAGGGGTCCTACGAGCAGTACTTC. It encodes CASSLGWGQGSYEQYF.

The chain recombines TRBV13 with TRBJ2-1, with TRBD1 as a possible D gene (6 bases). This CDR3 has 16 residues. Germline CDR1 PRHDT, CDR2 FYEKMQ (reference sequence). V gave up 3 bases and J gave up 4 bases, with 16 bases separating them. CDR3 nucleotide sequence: TGTGCCAGCAGCTTGCGCCTACTCCAGGGGTACAATGAGCAGTTCTTC. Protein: CASSLRLLQGYNEQFF.

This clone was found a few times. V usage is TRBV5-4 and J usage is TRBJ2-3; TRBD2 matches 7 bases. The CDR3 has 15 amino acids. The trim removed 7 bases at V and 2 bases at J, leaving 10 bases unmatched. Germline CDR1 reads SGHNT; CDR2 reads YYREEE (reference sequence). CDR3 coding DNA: TGTGCCAGCGCGTGGGACTATGGGGCCACAGATACGCAGTATTTT. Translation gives CASAWDYGATDTQYF.

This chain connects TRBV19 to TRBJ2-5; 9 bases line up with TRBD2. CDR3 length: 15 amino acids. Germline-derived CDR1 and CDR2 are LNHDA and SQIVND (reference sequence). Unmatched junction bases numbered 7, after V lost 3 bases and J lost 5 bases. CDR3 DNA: TGTGCCAGTAGTATCCCAGGACTAGCGTCCGAGACCCAGTACTTC. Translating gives CASSIPGLASETQYF.

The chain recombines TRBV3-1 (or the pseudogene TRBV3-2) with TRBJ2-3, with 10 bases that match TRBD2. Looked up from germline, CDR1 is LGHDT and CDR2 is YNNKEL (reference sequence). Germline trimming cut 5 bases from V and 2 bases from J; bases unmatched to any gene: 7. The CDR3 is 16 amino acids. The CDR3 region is CASSITSGVLTDTQYF. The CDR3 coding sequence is TGTGCCAGCAGCATTACTAGCGGGGTTCTCACAGATACGCAGTATTTT.

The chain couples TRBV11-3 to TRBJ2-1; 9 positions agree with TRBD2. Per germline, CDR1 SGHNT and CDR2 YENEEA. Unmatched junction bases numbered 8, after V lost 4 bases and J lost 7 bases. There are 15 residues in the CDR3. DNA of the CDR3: TGTGCCAGCAGCTCCGTAGGCGGGAGGGTGAATGAGCAGTTCTTC. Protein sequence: CASSSVGGRVNEQFF.

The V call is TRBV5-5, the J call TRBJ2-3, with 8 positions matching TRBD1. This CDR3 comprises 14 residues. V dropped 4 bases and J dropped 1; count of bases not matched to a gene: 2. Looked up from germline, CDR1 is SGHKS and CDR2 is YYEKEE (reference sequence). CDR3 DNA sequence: TGTGCCAGCAGCAGGGGACAGGGCACAGATACGCAGTATTTT. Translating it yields CASSRGQGTDTQYF.

CDR3 nucleotides: TGTGCCAGCCAACCGGGACAGGGGAAGTACGAGCAGTACTTC. This gives the protein CASQPGQGKYEQYF. The chain couples TRBV19 to TRBJ2-7, with TRBD1 matching over 10 bases. Germline loops: CDR1 LNHDA, CDR2 SQIVND (reference sequence). V lost 9 bases and J lost 4; bases outside the gene matches: 9. This CDR3 is built from 14 residues.

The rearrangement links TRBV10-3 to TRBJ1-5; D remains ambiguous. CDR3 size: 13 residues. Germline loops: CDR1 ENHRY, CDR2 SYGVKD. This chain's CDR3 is CATAPGSNQPQHF. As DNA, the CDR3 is TGTGCAACCGCCCCGGGGAGCAATCAGCCCCAGCATTTT.